A single sample is the source of the 8 T cell receptor beta chains below, sequenced in a study of identical twins. TCRdb independently ran MiXCR on the 5' RACE reads; one entry per CDR3 protein. The sample yields under 350,000 distinct CDR3 sequences, 9.5% seen once. A further study also used this sample, focusing on yellow fever vaccine responses in identical twins.

Material for sequencing was CD8+ T cells sorted from blood. These receptors all stem from a young woman in good health.

The gene calls are TRBV18 and TRBJ2-2; no clear D gene. Trimming cost V 0 bases and J 1 base, with 6 bases left between them. The CDR3 loop spans 15 amino acids. CDR1 KGHSH and CDR2 LQKENI come from the germline V gene. The CDR3 DNA follows: TGTGCCAGCTCACCACCCGTAGGGAACACCGGGGAGCTGTTTTTT. Translation: CASSPPVGNTGELFF.

Many counts were recorded for this clonotype. J is TRBJ2-7 and V is TRBV20-1, with 7 bases that match TRBD1. The CDR3 loop spans 13 amino acids. J gave up 2 bases and V 3 bases, and 4 bases lay outside the gene matches. Looked up from germline, CDR1 is DFQATT and CDR2 is SNEGSKA (reference sequence). The CDR3 protein is CSASKGAAYEQYF. CDR3 bases: TGCAGTGCTAGTAAGGGGGCTGCCTACGAGCAGTACTTC.

The chain links TRBV5-6 to TRBJ1-1; no definite D call. The CDR3 contains 14 residues. Germline V gene data show CDR1 as SGHDT and CDR2 as YYEEEE. V was pared by 0 bases and J by 4 bases, with 10 bases between. The CDR3 bases are TGTGCCAGCAGCTTGGGGGCGGGAATCACTGAAGCTTTCTTT. Translated, it gives CASSLGAGITEAFF.

This chain uses TRBV5-6 with TRBJ2-7; 12 nucleotides align to TRBD2. Trimming cost V 4 bases and J 3 bases; bases outside gene matches: 5. Germline-derived CDR1 and CDR2 are SGHDT and YYEEEE. CDR3 length: 15 residues. Written as DNA, the CDR3 is TGTGCCAGCAGCACCGGACTAGCGGGGAACTACGAGCAGTACTTC. This sequence encodes CASSTGLAGNYEQYF.

V and J are TRBV6-1 and TRBJ2-1; D gene unclear. Germline assignment: CDR1 MNHNS and CDR2 SASEGT. The CDR3 sequence is 15 residues long. The V end lost 6 bases, the J end lost 4 bases, and 16 bases lay between the germline ends. CDR3 nucleotide sequence: TGTGCCAGCAGCTCCCAAGAGAGGATATACAATGAGCAGTTCTTC. This encodes CASSSQERIYNEQFF.

V gene TRBV6-5 combines with J gene TRBJ2-3, with 10 bases identical to TRBD1. The trim removed 2 bases at V and 6 bases at J, leaving 8 bases unmatched. This CDR3 region has 16 residues. In germline, CDR1 is MNHEY, CDR2 SVGAGI. The CDR3 DNA sequence: TGTGCCAGCAGTTACCCGGGACAGGGGATTGGGGATACGCAGTATTTT. This translates into CASSYPGQGIGDTQYF.

This clonotype was observed a few times. The DNA for the CDR3 is TGTGCCAGCAGTTACAATCGTGGAATAGTATACGAGCAGTACTTC. It translates to CASSYNRGIVYEQYF. The chain employs TRBV6-5 and TRBJ2-7; D unresolved. This CDR3 comprises 15 residues. Germline assignment: CDR1 MNHEY and CDR2 SVGAGI. Trimming left V 2 bases short and J 4 bases short, with 15 bases between.

This clonotype was seen at least ten times. J is TRBJ2-1 and V is TRBV29-1; unclear D gene. V lost 7 bases and J 10 bases, leaving 17 bases between the germline ends. The CDR3 has 12 residues. The germline gives CDR1 SQVTM, CDR2 ANQGSEA. This CDR3 reads CSADDNFGEQFF. DNA for the CDR3: TGCAGCGCCGACGATAACTTCGGGGAGCAGTTCTTC.